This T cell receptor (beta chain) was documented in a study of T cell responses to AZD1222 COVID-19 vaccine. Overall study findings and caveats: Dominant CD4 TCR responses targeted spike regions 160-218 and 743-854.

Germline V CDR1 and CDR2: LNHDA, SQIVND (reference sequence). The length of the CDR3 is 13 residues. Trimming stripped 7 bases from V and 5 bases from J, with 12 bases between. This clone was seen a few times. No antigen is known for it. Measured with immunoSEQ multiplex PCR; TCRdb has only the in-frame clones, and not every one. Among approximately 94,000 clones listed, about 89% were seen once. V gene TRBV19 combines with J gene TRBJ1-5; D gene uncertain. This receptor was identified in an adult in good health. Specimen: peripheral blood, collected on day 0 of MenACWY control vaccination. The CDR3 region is CASTPQRDQPQHF. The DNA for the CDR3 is TGTGCCAGTACACCACAGCGGGATCAGCCCCAGCATTTT.